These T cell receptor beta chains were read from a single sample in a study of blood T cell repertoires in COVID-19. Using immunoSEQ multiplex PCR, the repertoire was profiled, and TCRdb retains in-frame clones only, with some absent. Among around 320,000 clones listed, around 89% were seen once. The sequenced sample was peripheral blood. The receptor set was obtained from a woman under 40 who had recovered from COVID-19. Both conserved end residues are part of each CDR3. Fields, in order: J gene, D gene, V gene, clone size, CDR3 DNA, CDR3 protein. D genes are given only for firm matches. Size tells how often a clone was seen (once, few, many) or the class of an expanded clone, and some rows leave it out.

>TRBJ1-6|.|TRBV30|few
TGTGCCTGGAGTCCACCGGGTAATTCACCCCTCCACTTT
CAWSPPGNSPLHF
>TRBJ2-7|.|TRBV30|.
TGTGCCTGGAGTCAGGGGGGAGACGAGCAGTACTTC
CAWSQGGDEQYF
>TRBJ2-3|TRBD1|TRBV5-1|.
TGCGCCAGCAGCTACCGGGACAGGGGGCAGACAGATACGCAGTATTTT
CASSYRDRGQTDTQYF
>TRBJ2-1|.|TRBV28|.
TGTGCCAGCAGTTTTATCGGGGGTCTCTACAATGAGCAGTTCTTC
CASSFIGGLYNEQFF
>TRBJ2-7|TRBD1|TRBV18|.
TGTGCCAGCTCACCAACCGACAGGGACCACGAGCAGTACTTC
CASSPTDRDHEQYF
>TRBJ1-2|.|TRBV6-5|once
TGTGCCAGCATGGGGGGAGACTATGGCTACACCTTC
CASMGGDYGYTF
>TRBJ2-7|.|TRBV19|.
TGTGCCAGTAGTATAGCTGGAGGGCTGGGCGAGCAGTACTTC
CASSIAGGLGEQYF
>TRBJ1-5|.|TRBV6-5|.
TGTGCCAGCAGTTACTCGAGTTCGGTGCTGGATCAGCCCCAGCATTTT
CASSYSSSVLDQPQHF
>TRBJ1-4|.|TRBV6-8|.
TGTGCCAGCATTCCCCCCCCGAATCGTAAGGGGAAACTGTTTTTT
CASIPPPNRKGKLFF
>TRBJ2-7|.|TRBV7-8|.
TGTGCCAGCAGCCCGAGGAGGGCGGACGAGCAGTACTTC
CASSPRRADEQYF
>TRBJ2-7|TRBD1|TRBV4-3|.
TGCGCCAGCAGCACCTACAGGGGGCCCACTGCCGAGCAGTACTTC
CASSTYRGPTAEQYF